A selection of T cell receptor beta chains follows, all from one sample in a study of CD8 T cells in Susac syndrome. TCRdb reanalysed the immunoSEQ multiplex PCR reads using MiXCR and keeps one entry per CDR3 protein. The table records 130,000 to 150,000 distinct CDR3 sequences, approximately 94% of them present only once. Sequenced sample: CD4+ T cells from PBMCs. These receptors all come from a human donor in good health. Both conserved end residues are part of each CDR3. A D gene is named only where the DNA matches it firmly. A clone size is listed for some rows: how often the clone was seen (once, few, many), or a class if it is expanded.

-	-	TRBV7-2	TRBJ2-7	CASSRAHEQYF	TGTGCCAGCAGCCGGGCCCACGAGCAGTACTTC
-	-	TRBV6-6	TRBJ2-1	CASSYGVRNEQFF	TGTGCCAGCAGCTACGGGGTCCGTAATGAGCAGTTCTTC
TRBD1	-	TRBV5-1	TRBJ1-1	CASSSRTGPYLGTEAFF	TGCGCCAGCAGCTCCCGGACAGGGCCTTACCTAGGGACTGAAGCTTTCTTT
TRBD2	-	TRBV5-1	TRBJ2-7	CASSFTSGRSYEQYF	TGCGCCAGCAGCTTCACTAGCGGGAGATCCTACGAGCAGTACTTC
-	once	TRBV13	TRBJ1-1	CASSLFRGPGLNTEAFF	TGTGCCAGCAGCTTATTCAGGGGTCCGGGGCTTAACACTGAAGCTTTCTTT
-	-	TRBV5-6	TRBJ1-5	CASSLDRGNSNQPQHF	TGTGCCAGCAGCTTGGATCGGGGTAATAGCAATCAGCCCCAGCATTTT
TRBD1	-	TRBV6-1	TRBJ2-1	CASRGLNRDRGLQQFF	TGTGCCAGCAGAGGTCTAAACCGGGACAGGGGGCTCCAGCAGTTCTTC
-	few	TRBV4-1	TRBJ2-5	CASSWTVRETQYF	TGCGCCAGCAGCTGGACAGTTCGTGAGACCCAGTACTTC
-	-	TRBV29-1	TRBJ2-7	CSVNLSYEQYF	TGCAGCGTTAATCTCTCCTACGAGCAGTACTTC
-	-	TRBV6-6	TRBJ2-7	CASSYREGYEQYF	TGTGCCAGCAGTTACAGGGAAGGGTACGAGCAGTACTTC
-	-	TRBV18	TRBJ2-7	CASSPNGGESSYEQYF	TGTGCCAGCTCACCTAACGGAGGGGAAAGCTCCTACGAGCAGTACTTC
TRBD1	-	TRBV12-3/TRBV12-4	TRBJ2-6	CASSPGQGLGSGANVLTF	TGTGCCAGCAGTCCCGGACAGGGTTTGGGCTCTGGGGCCAACGTCCTGACTTTC
-	-	TRBV4-2	TRBJ1-2	CASSQVQFDYGYTF	TGTGCCAGCAGCCAAGTACAGTTCGACTATGGCTACACCTTC
-	-	TRBV9	TRBJ1-2	CASSVESPGAYGYTF	TGTGCCAGCAGCGTAGAGTCCCCTGGGGCGTATGGCTACACCTTC
-	-	TRBV20-1	TRBJ2-3	CSASTAGTDTQYF	TGCAGTGCATCGACAGCGGGCACAGATACGCAGTATTTT
TRBD1	-	TRBV12-3/TRBV12-4	TRBJ2-1	CASRASGQGGGEQFF	TGTGCCAGCAGGGCGTCGGGACAGGGGGGGGGTGAGCAGTTCTTC
-	-	TRBV4-1	TRBJ2-5	CASSQEFSSEVSTQYF	TGCGCCAGCAGCCAAGAGTTTTCCTCGGAAGTTAGCACCCAGTACTTC
-	-	TRBV16	TRBJ2-7	CASSQRPGDTLRVEQYF	TGTGCCAGCAGCCAGCGACCAGGGGACACACTACGAGTCGAGCAGTACTTC
-	-	TRBV27	TRBJ2-3	CASSLLTGVTPDTQYF	TGTGCCAGCAGTTTGTTAACGGGAGTAACGCCAGATACGCAGTATTTT
-	-	TRBV4-2	TRBJ2-2	CASSRPGLGNTGELFF	TGTGCCAGCAGCAGACCGGGACTCGGGAACACCGGGGAGCTGTTTTTT
-	-	TRBV5-4	TRBJ2-7	CASSFGRELSYEQYF	TGTGCCAGCAGCTTCGGCAGGGAGCTCTCCTACGAGCAGTACTTC
TRBD1	-	TRBV2	TRBJ1-4	CASSALRQGREKLFF	TGTGCCAGCAGCGCCCTCCGACAGGGAAGAGAAAAACTGTTTTTT
TRBD1	-	TRBV9	TRBJ2-7	CASSATGTGAEQYF	TGTGCCAGCAGCGCCACCGGGACAGGGGCCGAGCAGTACTTC
-	-	TRBV25-1	TRBJ1-3	CASREDGASGNTIYF	TGTGCCAGCAGGGAGGACGGTGCCTCTGGAAACACCATATATTTT
TRBD1	-	TRBV27	TRBJ1-1	CATGTGGANTEAFF	TGTGCCACCGGGACAGGGGGCGCAAACACTGAAGCTTTCTTT
TRBD2	-	TRBV19	TRBJ2-3	CASKSRGLASVDTQYF	TGTGCCAGTAAGAGCCGCGGACTAGCGTCAGTAGATACGCAGTATTTT
-	-	TRBV6-5	TRBJ2-1	CASSYGGWAEQFF	TGTGCCAGCAGTTACGGCGGTTGGGCGGAGCAGTTCTTC
-	-	TRBV2	TRBJ1-1	CASRVQQNTEAFF	TGTGCCAGCAGAGTACAGCAGAACACTGAAGCTTTCTTT
-	-	TRBV6-2/TRBV6-3	TRBJ2-7	CASSYSRGPGEQYF	TGTGCCAGCAGTTACTCGAGAGGGCCGGGGGAGCAGTACTTC
-	-	TRBV10-2	TRBJ1-2	CASTPSEGPYGYTF	TGCGCCAGCACTCCGAGTGAGGGGCCCTATGGCTACACCTTC
-	-	TRBV7-9	TRBJ1-2	CASSLGQPGSVYGYTF	TGTGCCAGCAGCTTAGGCCAGCCAGGGAGCGTTTATGGCTACACCTTC
-	once	TRBV19	TRBJ2-4	CASSPRDRAKNIQYF	TGTGCCAGTAGTCCGCGGGACCGCGCCAAAAACATTCAGTACTTC
TRBD2	-	TRBV2	TRBJ2-2	CASSTGTSITGELFF	TGTGCCAGCAGTACCGGGACTAGTATTACCGGGGAGCTGTTTTTT
-	-	TRBV2	TRBJ2-1	CASTRNGVSYNEQFF	TGTGCCAGCACCAGAAACGGTGTATCCTACAATGAGCAGTTCTTC
-	-	TRBV7-9	TRBJ2-7	CASSLHASSYEQYF	TGTGCCAGCAGCTTACACGCCAGCTCCTACGAGCAGTACTTC
-	-	TRBV6-2/TRBV6-3	TRBJ1-2	CASRRDNGYGYTF	TGTGCCAGCAGACGCGACAATGGCTATGGCTACACCTTC
-	once	TRBV5-1	TRBJ1-4	CASSSQGSEKLFF	TGCGCCAGCAGCTCCCAGGGGAGTGAAAAACTGTTTTTT
-	-	TRBV9	TRBJ1-3	CASSVGSSGNTIYF	TGTGCCAGCAGCGTAGGCAGCTCCGGAAACACCATATATTTT
-	-	TRBV6-5	TRBJ1-2	CASSPGAGGYTF	TGTGCCAGCAGTCCCGGGGCGGGTGGCTACACCTTC
-	-	TRBV5-8	TRBJ1-3	CASSPDRISGNTIYF	TGTGCCAGCAGTCCCGACCGGATCTCTGGAAACACCATATATTTT
-	-	TRBV24-1	TRBJ2-5	CATSDPGASGFGTQYF	TGTGCCACCAGTGACCCCGGGGCCTCAGGTTTCGGGACCCAGTACTTC
-	-	TRBV2	TRBJ1-5	CASSEDRTQPQHF	TGTGCCAGCAGTGAGGACAGAACGCAGCCCCAGCATTTT
TRBD1	-	TRBV20-1	TRBJ1-2	CSARYRGRVGGYTF	TGCAGTGCTAGATACAGGGGGCGCGTAGGTGGCTACACCTTC
-	-	TRBV14	TRBJ2-7	CASSRRLVYEQYF	TGTGCCAGCAGCCGAAGACTAGTCTACGAGCAGTACTTC
-	-	TRBV10-3	TRBJ2-2	CAISSYTGELFF	TGTGCCATCAGTTCATACACCGGGGAGCTGTTTTTT
TRBD1	-	TRBV4-1	TRBJ2-5	CASSQERPGQLQETQYF	TGCGCCAGCAGCCAAGAAAGACCGGGACAGTTACAAGAGACCCAGTACTTC
TRBD1	-	TRBV7-9	TRBJ1-1	CASSPRQGATFF	TGTGCCAGCAGCCCGCGACAGGGGGCGACTTTCTTT
-	-	TRBV4-1	TRBJ1-1	CASSQVHLPFIRGGNTEAFF	TGCGCCAGCAGCCAAGTCCATCTACCCTTCATTCGTGGGGGGAACACTGAAGCTTTCTTT
TRBD1	-	TRBV5-4	TRBJ2-5	CASSLGQEKETQYF	TGTGCCAGCAGCTTAGGACAGGAGAAAGAGACCCAGTACTTC
-	-	TRBV20-1	TRBJ1-1	CSARGPGHISNTEAFF	TGCAGTGCTAGAGGTCCAGGCCACATCTCGAACACTGAAGCTTTCTTT
-	-	TRBV3-1	TRBJ1-2	CASSQDQGRGYGYTF	TGTGCCAGCAGCCAAGATCAGGGGAGAGGCTATGGCTACACCTTC
-	-	TRBV19	TRBJ1-2	CASGGLTPAPLYYGYTF	TGTGCCAGTGGGGGACTGACACCGGCCCCATTATACTATGGCTACACCTTC
TRBD1	-	TRBV5-6	TRBJ2-7	CASSRQGHEQYF	TGTGCCAGCAGCAGACAGGGCCACGAGCAGTACTTC
-	-	TRBV7-9	TRBJ1-1	CASSFQGFTEAFF	TGTGCCAGCAGCTTTCAGGGATTCACTGAAGCTTTCTTT
TRBD2	-	TRBV5-6	TRBJ2-2	CASRPGRGPTGELFF	TGTGCCAGCAGGCCGGGGAGGGGACCCACCGGGGAGCTGTTTTTT